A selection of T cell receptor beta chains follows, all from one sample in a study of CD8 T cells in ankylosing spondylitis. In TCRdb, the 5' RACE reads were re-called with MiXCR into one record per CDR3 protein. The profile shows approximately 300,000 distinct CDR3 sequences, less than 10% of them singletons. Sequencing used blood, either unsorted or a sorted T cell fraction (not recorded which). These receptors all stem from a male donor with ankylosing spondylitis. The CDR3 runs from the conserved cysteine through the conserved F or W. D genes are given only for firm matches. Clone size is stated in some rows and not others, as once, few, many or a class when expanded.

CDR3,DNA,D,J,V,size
CASSSTGGDEKLFF,TGTGCCAGCAGTTCAACAGGGGGCGATGAAAAACTGTTTTTT,TRBD1,TRBJ1-4,TRBV12-3/TRBV12-4,-
CASSLVAGVRNEQFF,TGCGCCAGCAGCTTGGTGGCGGGAGTCAGGAATGAGCAGTTCTTC,TRBD2,TRBJ2-1,TRBV5-1,many
CASSPPPVGGIYEQYF,TGTGCCAGCAGCCCCCCTCCGGTGGGAGGGATCTACGAGCAGTACTTC,TRBD2,TRBJ2-7,TRBV28,-
CSAEPGPRAGELFF,TGCAGTGCTGAACCCGGGCCCCGAGCCGGGGAGCTGTTTTTT,-,TRBJ2-2,TRBV20-1,few
CASSRGRGTYNEQFF,TGTGCCAGCAGCAGAGGCAGGGGGACCTACAATGAGCAGTTCTTC,TRBD1,TRBJ2-1,TRBV7-3,-
CATSRDLGRDSEQYF,TGTGCCACCAGCAGAGATTTGGGCAGGGATTCCGAGCAGTACTTC,-,TRBJ2-7,TRBV15,many
CASSKMVDQPQHF,TGTGCCAGCAGTAAAATGGTCGATCAGCCCCAGCATTTT,-,TRBJ1-5,TRBV6-1,many
CASSLAAGGTDTQYF,TGTGCCAGCAGCTTGGCGGCGGGAGGAACAGATACGCAGTATTTT,TRBD2,TRBJ2-3,TRBV5-6,many
CASSYSSGSSYEQYF,TGTGCCAGCAGTTACTCTAGCGGGAGCTCCTACGAGCAGTACTTC,TRBD2,TRBJ2-7,TRBV6-5,-
CASSPWGAEGSYEQYF,TGTGCCAGCTCACCATGGGGGGCTGAGGGCTCCTACGAGCAGTACTTC,-,TRBJ2-7,TRBV18,few
CSANSGSQETQYF,TGCAGTGCGAATAGCGGGAGCCAAGAGACCCAGTACTTC,TRBD2,TRBJ2-5,TRBV20-1,few
CSVPGAGRNEQFF,TGCAGTGTTCCCGGGGCGGGCAGGAATGAGCAGTTCTTC,-,TRBJ2-1,TRBV20-1,-
CATSSRARSGLRLGNQPQHF,TGTGCCACCAGCAGTCGGGCCCGATCGGGGCTCAGATTGGGCAATCAGCCCCAGCATTTT,-,TRBJ1-5,TRBV15,few
CASSQGEGAAYEQYF,TGTGCCAGCAGCCAAGGGGAGGGGGCCGCCTACGAGCAGTACTTC,-,TRBJ2-7,TRBV4-2,many
CASSRKSDQPQHF,TGTGCCAGCAGTCGAAAGAGTGATCAGCCCCAGCATTTT,-,TRBJ1-5,TRBV6-1,few
CSVDRLPGAEGYTF,TGCAGCGTTGATCGTCTGCCAGGGGCTGAAGGCTACACCTTC,-,TRBJ1-2,TRBV29-1,-
CSAPLGVQETQYF,TGCAGTGCCCCCTTAGGGGTGCAAGAGACCCAGTACTTC,-,TRBJ2-5,TRBV20-1,few
CASSLLGLPYNEQFF,TGTGCCAGCAGTTTATTAGGGCTTCCTTACAATGAGCAGTTCTTC,-,TRBJ2-1,TRBV28,few
CASRGSGTDTQYF,TGCGCCAGCAGGGGGTCGGGCACAGATACGCAGTATTTT,-,TRBJ2-3,TRBV5-1,few
CASSLVGRGREQFF,TGTGCCAGCAGTTTGGTGGGCAGGGGGCGTGAGCAGTTCTTC,TRBD1,TRBJ2-1,TRBV12-3/TRBV12-4,few
CASKGVAGGPRNNEQFF,TGTGCCAGCAAGGGTGTAGCGGGAGGGCCTCGGAACAATGAGCAGTTCTTC,TRBD2,TRBJ2-1,TRBV6-2/TRBV6-3,many
CASSYIADTQYF,TGTGCCAGCAGTTATATCGCAGATACGCAGTATTTT,-,TRBJ2-3,TRBV6-2/TRBV6-3,-
CASNGQGRGYTF,TGTGCCAGCAACGGGCAGGGAAGGGGCTACACCTTC,-,TRBJ1-2,TRBV6-5,many
CASNHRIQETQYF,TGTGCCAGCAACCACAGAATACAAGAGACCCAGTACTTC,-,TRBJ2-5,TRBV2,few
CAISDPAGTGNHEQFF,TGTGCCATCAGTGACCCGGCCGGGACAGGCAACCATGAGCAGTTCTTC,TRBD1,TRBJ2-1,TRBV10-3,few
CSVGTGSTSTDTQYF,TGCAGCGTTGGGACAGGTTCGACTAGCACAGATACGCAGTATTTT,TRBD1,TRBJ2-3,TRBV29-1,few
CSVGQLYNGYTF,TGCAGCGTGGGACAGCTTTACAATGGCTACACCTTC,TRBD1,TRBJ1-2,TRBV29-1,-
CASSMSFGEQYF,TGCGCCAGCAGCATGTCATTTGGCGAGCAGTACTTC,-,TRBJ2-7,TRBV5-1,many
CASGATGAGETQYF,TGTGCCAGCGGCGCGACAGGGGCTGGAGAGACCCAGTACTTC,TRBD1,TRBJ2-5,TRBV12-3/TRBV12-4,-
CASSLESTGPNTEAFF,TGTGCCAGCAGCTTAGAGTCCACCGGGCCGAACACTGAAGCTTTCTTT,-,TRBJ1-1,TRBV13,-
CASNLYRGPMNTEAFF,TGTGCCTCCAACCTCTACAGGGGACCCATGAACACTGAAGCTTTCTTT,TRBD1,TRBJ1-1,TRBV11-3,few
CASSQPTGGISYNEQFF,TGCGCCAGCAGTCAACCAACAGGGGGAATCTCCTACAATGAGCAGTTCTTC,TRBD1,TRBJ2-1,TRBV23-1,-
CAWKARVVAGELFF,TGTGCCTGGAAGGCTAGGGTGGTCGCCGGGGAGCTGTTTTTT,-,TRBJ2-2,TRBV30,-
CASSLASSTDTQYF,TGCGCCAGCAGCTTGGCGTCTAGCACAGATACGCAGTATTTT,-,TRBJ2-3,TRBV5-1,few
CASSRVLAIQETQYF,TGTGCCAGCAGTAGGGTCCTAGCGATCCAAGAGACCCAGTACTTC,-,TRBJ2-5,TRBV27,few
CASSVSQNQPQHF,TGTGCCAGCAGTGTCAGCCAAAATCAGCCCCAGCATTTT,-,TRBJ1-5,TRBV6-1,many
CASSPTTSSYNEQFF,TGTGCCAGCAGCCCTACGACAAGCTCCTACAATGAGCAGTTCTTC,-,TRBJ2-1,TRBV7-9,-
CASSPLPDTQYF,TGTGCCAGCAGCCCCTTACCAGATACGCAGTATTTT,-,TRBJ2-3,TRBV7-9,few
CGRGSVSYEQYF,TGCGGGAGGGGTAGCGTCTCCTACGAGCAGTACTTC,TRBD2,TRBJ2-7,TRBV20-1,many
CASSQGLAGRGEQFF,TGCGCCAGCAGCCAAGGACTAGCGGGGAGGGGTGAGCAGTTCTTC,TRBD2,TRBJ2-1,TRBV4-1,-
CASSLKTDTQYF,TGTGCCAGCAGCTTAAAGACAGATACGCAGTATTTT,-,TRBJ2-3,TRBV7-6,-
CASSLVGTGETQYF,TGCGCCAGCAGCTTGGTTGGTACAGGGGAGACCCAGTACTTC,-,TRBJ2-5,TRBV5-1,-
CSVRDGGTLEQYF,TGCAGCGTCCGGGACGGAGGGACCCTCGAGCAGTACTTC,-,TRBJ2-7,TRBV29-1,many
CASSLRGGSYNSPLHF,TGTGCCAGCAGCCTTAGGGGCGGCTCCTATAATTCACCCCTCCACTTT,-,TRBJ1-6,TRBV7-3,-
CATSSGELATTYEQYF,TGTGCCACCAGCAGCGGCGAACTAGCGACTACCTACGAGCAGTACTTC,TRBD2,TRBJ2-7,TRBV15,-
CASRPGTADTGELFF,TGTGCCAGCCGACCCGGGACTGCTGACACCGGGGAGCTGTTTTTT,-,TRBJ2-2,TRBV12-3/TRBV12-4,few
CASSFRDRDQPQHF,TGTGCCAGCAGTTTCCGGGACAGGGATCAGCCCCAGCATTTT,TRBD1,TRBJ1-5,TRBV12-3/TRBV12-4,many
CAWRFAGGRDEQFF,TGTGCCTGGAGGTTCGCGGGAGGGAGAGATGAGCAGTTCTTC,TRBD2,TRBJ2-1,TRBV30,-
CATWQIGTSGSPTRGSYNEQFF,TGTGCCACCTGGCAAATCGGGACTAGCGGGAGTCCTACTAGGGGCTCCTACAATGAGCAGTTCTTC,TRBD2,TRBJ2-1,TRBV6-2/TRBV6-3,-
CASSSGRISYNEQFF,TGTGCCAGCAGTAGCGGGAGGATCTCCTACAATGAGCAGTTCTTC,TRBD2,TRBJ2-1,TRBV28,-
CSVEQGDAYGYTF,TGCAGCGTTGAACAGGGAGATGCCTATGGCTACACCTTC,-,TRBJ1-2,TRBV29-1,-
CASSLRASQETQYF,TGTGCCAGCAGCTTAAGGGCTAGTCAAGAGACCCAGTACTTC,-,TRBJ2-5,TRBV7-3,-
CASSSQEPGLAGTDTQYF,TGTGCCAGCAGCTCCCAGGAACCGGGACTAGCGGGCACAGATACGCAGTATTTT,TRBD2,TRBJ2-3,TRBV7-8,-
CASSPGAGAPTTDTQYF,TGTGCCAGCAGTCCCGGGGCGGGGGCCCCCACCACAGATACGCAGTATTTT,-,TRBJ2-3,TRBV27,few
CASSLNWRARETQYF,TGTGCCAGCAGCCTTAACTGGAGGGCCCGAGAGACCCAGTACTTC,-,TRBJ2-5,TRBV7-8,-
CASSHFGASGTQETQYF,TGTGCCAGCAGCCATTTTGGGGCTAGCGGGACCCAAGAGACCCAGTACTTC,TRBD2,TRBJ2-5,TRBV7-2,many
CASSKLDDIPTNYGYTF,TGTGCCAGCAGCAAACTCGATGACATCCCGACTAACTATGGCTACACCTTC,-,TRBJ1-2,TRBV6-1,-